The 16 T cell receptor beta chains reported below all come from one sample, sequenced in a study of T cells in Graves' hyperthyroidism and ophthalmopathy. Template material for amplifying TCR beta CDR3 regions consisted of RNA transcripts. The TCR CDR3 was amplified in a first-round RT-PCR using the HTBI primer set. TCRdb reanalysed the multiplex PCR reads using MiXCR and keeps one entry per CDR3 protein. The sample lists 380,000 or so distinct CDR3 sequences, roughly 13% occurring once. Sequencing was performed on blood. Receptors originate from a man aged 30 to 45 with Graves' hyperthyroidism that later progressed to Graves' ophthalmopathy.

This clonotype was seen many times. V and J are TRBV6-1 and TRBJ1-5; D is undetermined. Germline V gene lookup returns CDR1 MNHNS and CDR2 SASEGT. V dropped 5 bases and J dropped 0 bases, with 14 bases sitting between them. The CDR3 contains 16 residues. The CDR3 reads CASSYRSDHSNQPQHF. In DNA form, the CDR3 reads TGTGCCAGCAGTTATCGGTCAGACCATAGCAATCAGCCCCAGCATTTT.

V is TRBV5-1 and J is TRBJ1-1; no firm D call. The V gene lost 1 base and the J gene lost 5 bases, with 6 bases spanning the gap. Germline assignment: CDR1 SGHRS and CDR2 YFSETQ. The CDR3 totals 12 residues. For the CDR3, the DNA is TGCGCCAGCAGCTTGCAATCTACTGAAGCTTTCTTT. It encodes CASSLQSTEAFF.

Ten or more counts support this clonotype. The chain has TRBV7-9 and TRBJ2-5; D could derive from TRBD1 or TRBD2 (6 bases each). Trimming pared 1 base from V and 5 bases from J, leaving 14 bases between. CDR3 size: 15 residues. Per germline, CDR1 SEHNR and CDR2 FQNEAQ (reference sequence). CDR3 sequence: CASSLGDSGAETQYF. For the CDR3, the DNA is TGTGCCAGCAGCTTAGGGGACTCAGGGGCGGAGACCCAGTACTTC.

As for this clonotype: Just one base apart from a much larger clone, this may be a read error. CDR3 loop: CASSWMTGGTEAFF. CDR3 coding DNA: TGTGCCAGCAGCTGGATGACAGGGGGCACTGAAGCTTTCTTT. This chain links TRBV5-5 with TRBJ1-1; TRBD1 matches 9 bases. The V and J ends lost 3 bases and 4 bases, in that order; junction bases with no gene match: 4. Per germline, CDR1 SGHKS and CDR2 YYEKEE (reference sequence). CDR3 size: 14 residues.

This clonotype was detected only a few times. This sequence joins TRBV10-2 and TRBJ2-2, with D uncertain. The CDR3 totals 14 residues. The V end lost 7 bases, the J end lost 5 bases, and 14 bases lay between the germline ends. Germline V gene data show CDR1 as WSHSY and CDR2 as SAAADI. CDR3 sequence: CASMRRLGTGELFF. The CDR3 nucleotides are TGCGCCAGCATGCGGCGGCTGGGTACCGGGGAGCTGTTTTTT.

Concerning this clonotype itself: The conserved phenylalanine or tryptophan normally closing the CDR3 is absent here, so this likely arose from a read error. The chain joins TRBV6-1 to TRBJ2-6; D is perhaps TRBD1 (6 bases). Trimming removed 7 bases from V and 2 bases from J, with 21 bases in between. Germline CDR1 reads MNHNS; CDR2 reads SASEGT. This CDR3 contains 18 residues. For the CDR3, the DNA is TGTGCCAGCACCTACAGGGCCTCCCACCAAACTGGGGCCAACGTCCTGACTTCC. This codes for CASTYRASHQTGANVLTS.

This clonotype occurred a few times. The CDR3: CASVGLAGMNTGELFF. For the CDR3, the DNA is TGTGCCAGCGTCGGGCTAGCGGGAATGAACACCGGGGAGCTGTTTTTT. The chain is built from TRBV6-1 and TRBJ2-2, with 9 bases fitting TRBD2. V lost 8 bases to trimming and J lost 1 base; unmatched junction nucleotides: 8. Germline V gene sequence: CDR1 MNHNS, CDR2 SASEGT. The CDR3 consists of 16 residues.

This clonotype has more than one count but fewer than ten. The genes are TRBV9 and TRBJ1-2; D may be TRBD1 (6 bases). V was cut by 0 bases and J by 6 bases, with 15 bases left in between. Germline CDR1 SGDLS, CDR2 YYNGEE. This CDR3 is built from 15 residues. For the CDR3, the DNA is TGTGCCAGCAGCGTAGATTGGCAGGGGCGCAATGGCTACACCTTC. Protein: CASSVDWQGRNGYTF.

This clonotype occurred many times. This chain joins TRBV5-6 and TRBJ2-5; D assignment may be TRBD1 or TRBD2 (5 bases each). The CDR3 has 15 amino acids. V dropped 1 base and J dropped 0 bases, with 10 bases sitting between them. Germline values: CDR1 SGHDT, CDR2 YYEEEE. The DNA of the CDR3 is TGTGCCAGCAGCTTGCCCGGGGCGTACCAAGAGACCCAGTACTTC. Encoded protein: CASSLPGAYQETQYF.

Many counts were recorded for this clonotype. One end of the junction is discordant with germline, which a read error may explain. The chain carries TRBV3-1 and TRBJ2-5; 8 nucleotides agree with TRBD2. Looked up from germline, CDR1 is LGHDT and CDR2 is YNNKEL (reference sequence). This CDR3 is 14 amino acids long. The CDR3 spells CASGQTGGLETQYF. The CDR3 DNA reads TGTGCCAGCGGCCAAACGGGGGGGCTGGAGACCCAGTACTTC.

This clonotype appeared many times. The CDR3 DNA is TGTGCCAGCAGTTTGCCCGGGACAGATACCTCCTACGAGCAGTACTTC. Its protein product is CASSLPGTDTSYEQYF. The gene calls are TRBV28 and TRBJ2-7; the match to TRBD1 covers 7 bases. CDR1 and CDR2 (germline): MDHEN, SYDVKM. Trimming took 3 bases from V and 0 from J; bases not matched to a gene: 8. The CDR3 runs to 16 residues.

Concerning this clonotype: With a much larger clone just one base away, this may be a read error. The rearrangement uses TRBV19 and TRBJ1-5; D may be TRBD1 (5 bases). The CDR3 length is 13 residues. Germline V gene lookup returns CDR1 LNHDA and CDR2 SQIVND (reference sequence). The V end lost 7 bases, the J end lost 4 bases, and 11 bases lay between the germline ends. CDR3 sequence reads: CASTVQENQPQHF. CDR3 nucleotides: TGTGCCAGTACGGTACAGGAAAATCAGCCCCAGCATTTT.

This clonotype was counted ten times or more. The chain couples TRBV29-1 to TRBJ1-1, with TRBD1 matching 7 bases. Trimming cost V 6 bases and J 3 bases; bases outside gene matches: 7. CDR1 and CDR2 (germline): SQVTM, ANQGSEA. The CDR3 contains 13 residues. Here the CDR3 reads CSVRTGGDTEAFF. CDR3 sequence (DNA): TGCAGCGTCAGGACAGGAGGGGACACTGAAGCTTTCTTT.

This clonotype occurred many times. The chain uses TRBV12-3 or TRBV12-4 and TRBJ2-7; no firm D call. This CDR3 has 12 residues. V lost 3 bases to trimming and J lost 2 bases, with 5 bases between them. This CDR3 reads CASSLWAYEQYF. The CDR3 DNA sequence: TGTGCCAGCAGTTTGTGGGCCTACGAGCAGTACTTC.

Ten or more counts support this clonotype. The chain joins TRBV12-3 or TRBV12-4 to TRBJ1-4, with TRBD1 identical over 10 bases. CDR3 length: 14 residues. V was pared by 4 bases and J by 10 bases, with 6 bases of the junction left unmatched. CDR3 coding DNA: TGTGCCAGCAGTTACCGGGACAGGGGCGGAAAACTGTTTTTT. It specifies CASSYRDRGGKLFF.

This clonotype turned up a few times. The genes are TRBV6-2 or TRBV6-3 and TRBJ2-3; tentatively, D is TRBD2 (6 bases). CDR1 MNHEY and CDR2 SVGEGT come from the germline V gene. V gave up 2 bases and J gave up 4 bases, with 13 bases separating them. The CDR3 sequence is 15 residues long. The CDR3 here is CASSYPLAIADTQYF. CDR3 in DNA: TGTGCCAGCAGTTACCCCCTAGCGATCGCAGATACGCAGTATTTT.